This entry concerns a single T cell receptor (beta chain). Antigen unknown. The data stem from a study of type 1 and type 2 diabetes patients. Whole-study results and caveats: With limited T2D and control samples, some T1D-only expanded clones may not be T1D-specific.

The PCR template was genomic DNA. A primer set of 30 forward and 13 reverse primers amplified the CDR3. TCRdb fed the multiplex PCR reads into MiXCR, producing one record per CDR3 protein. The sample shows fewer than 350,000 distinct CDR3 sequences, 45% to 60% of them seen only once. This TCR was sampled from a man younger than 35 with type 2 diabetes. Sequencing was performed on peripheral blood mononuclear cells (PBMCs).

CDR3 DNA sequence: TGTGCCAGCAGCCTGCAACAGGGGGGGAGGACTGAAGCTTTCTTT. It is translated as CASSLQQGGRTEAFF. This chain connects TRBV28 to TRBJ1-1; 8 bases line up with TRBD1. In germline, CDR1 is MDHEN, CDR2 SYDVKM. This CDR3 comprises 15 residues. The V segment lost 6 bases and the J segment 5 bases; nucleotides outside the gene matches: 11.